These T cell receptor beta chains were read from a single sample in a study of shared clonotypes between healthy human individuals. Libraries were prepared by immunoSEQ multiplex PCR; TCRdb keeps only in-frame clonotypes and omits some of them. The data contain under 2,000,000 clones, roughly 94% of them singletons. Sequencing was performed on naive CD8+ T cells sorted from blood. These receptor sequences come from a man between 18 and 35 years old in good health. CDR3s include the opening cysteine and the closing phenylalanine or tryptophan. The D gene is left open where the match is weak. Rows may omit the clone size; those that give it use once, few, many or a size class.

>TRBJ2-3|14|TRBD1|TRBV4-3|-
CASSQDPQGATQYF
TGCGCCAGCAGCCAAGATCCCCAGGGGGCTACGCAGTATTTT
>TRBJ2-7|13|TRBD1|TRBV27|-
CASSFSQGDEQYF
TGTGCCAGCAGTTTTTCGCAGGGGGACGAGCAGTACTTC
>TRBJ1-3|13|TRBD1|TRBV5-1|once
CASRQGDGNTIYF
TGCGCCAGCAGACAGGGGGATGGAAACACCATATATTTT
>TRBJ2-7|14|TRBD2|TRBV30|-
CACQIAGGLDEQYF
TGTGCCTGCCAAATAGCGGGGGGCCTGGACGAGCAGTACTTC
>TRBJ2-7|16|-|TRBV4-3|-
CASSQDWGEGLYEQYF
TGCGCCAGCAGCCAAGATTGGGGTGAAGGGCTGTACGAGCAGTACTTC
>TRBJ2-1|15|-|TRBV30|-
CAWTGLAGSYNEQFF
TGTGCCTGGACAGGGCTGGCTGGATCCTACAATGAGCAGTTCTTC
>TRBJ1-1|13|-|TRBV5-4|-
CASSLHLNTEAFF
TGTGCCAGCAGTCTACACTTGAACACTGAAGCTTTCTTT
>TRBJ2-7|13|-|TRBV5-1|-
CASSRPDGPEQYF
TGCGCCAGCAGCCGACCGGACGGCCCTGAGCAGTACTTC
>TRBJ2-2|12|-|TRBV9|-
CASSEYTGELFF
TGTGCCAGCAGCGAATACACCGGGGAGCTGTTTTTT
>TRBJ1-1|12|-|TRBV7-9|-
CATGGGRPEAFF
TGTGCCACAGGTGGCGGACGGCCTGAAGCTTTCTTT
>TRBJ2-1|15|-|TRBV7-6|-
CASSLSVGGHNEQFF
TGTGCCAGCAGCTTATCCGTCGGGGGGCACAATGAGCAGTTCTTC
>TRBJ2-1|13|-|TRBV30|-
CAWSVLGSNEQFF
TGTGCCTGGAGTGTACTGGGGTCTAATGAGCAGTTCTTC
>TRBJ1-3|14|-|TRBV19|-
CASSIGTRGNTIYF
TGTGCCAGTAGTATCGGGACGAGGGGAAACACCATATATTTT
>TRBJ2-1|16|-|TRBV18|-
CASSPPGEYSYNEQFF
TGTGCCAGCTCACCACCGGGGGAATACTCCTACAATGAGCAGTTCTTC
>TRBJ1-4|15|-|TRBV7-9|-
CASSYGGRGTEKLFF
TGTGCCAGCAGCTATGGGGGCAGGGGTACTGAAAAACTGTTTTTT
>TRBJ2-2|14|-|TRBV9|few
CASSVDSNTGELFF
TGTGCCAGCAGCGTAGACTCGAACACCGGGGAGCTGTTTTTT
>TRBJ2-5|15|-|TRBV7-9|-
CASSLDPGLQETQYF
TGTGCCAGCAGCTTAGATCCGGGACTGCAAGAGACCCAGTACTTC
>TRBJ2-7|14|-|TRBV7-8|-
CASSLASGSYEQYF
TGTGCCAGCAGCTTAGCGTCCGGCTCCTACGAGCAGTACTTC
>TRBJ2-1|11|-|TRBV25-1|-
CASSQGSSKFF
TGTGCCAGCAGTCAGGGTAGTAGTAAGTTCTTC
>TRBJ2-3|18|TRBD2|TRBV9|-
CASSVAREAALGTDTQYF
TGTGCCAGCAGCGTAGCGCGGGAGGCGGCACTAGGCACAGATACGCAGTATTTT
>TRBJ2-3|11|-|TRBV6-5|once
CASILADTQYF
TGTGCCAGCATTCTGGCAGATACGCAGTATTTT
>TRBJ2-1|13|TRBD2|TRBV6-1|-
CASTGGRYNEQFF
TGTGCCAGCACGGGGGGGAGATACAATGAGCAGTTCTTC
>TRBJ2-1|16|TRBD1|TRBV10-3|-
CAIRGSGQGAIDEQFF
TGTGCCATCAGGGGATCCGGACAGGGGGCTATCGATGAGCAGTTCTTC
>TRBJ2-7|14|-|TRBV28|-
CASSFWTASYEQYF
TGTGCCAGCAGTTTTTGGACAGCTTCCTACGAGCAGTACTTC
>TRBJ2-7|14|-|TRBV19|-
CASSIFGISYEQYF
TGTGCCAGTAGTATATTTGGAATCTCCTACGAGCAGTACTTC
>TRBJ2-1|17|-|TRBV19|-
CASSLIQGGVTSNEQFF
TGTGCCAGTAGTCTAATACAGGGAGGGGTTACGAGCAATGAGCAGTTCTTC
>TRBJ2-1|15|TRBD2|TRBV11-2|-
CASSKLAGILDEQFF
TGTGCCAGCAGCAAACTAGCGGGAATACTAGATGAGCAGTTCTTC
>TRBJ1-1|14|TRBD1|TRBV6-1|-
CASSIQGAWTEAFF
TGTGCCAGCAGTATTCAGGGGGCTTGGACTGAAGCTTTCTTT
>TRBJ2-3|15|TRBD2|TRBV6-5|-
CASSNSGGATDTQYF
TGTGCCAGCAGCAATAGCGGGGGGGCAACAGATACGCAGTATTTT
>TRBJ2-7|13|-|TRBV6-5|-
CASSYVDLYEQYF
TGTGCCAGCAGTTACGTGGACCTCTACGAGCAGTACTTC
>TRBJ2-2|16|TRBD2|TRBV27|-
CASRGLAGGYTGELFF
TGTGCCAGCAGGGGACTAGCGGGGGGATACACCGGGGAGCTGTTTTTT
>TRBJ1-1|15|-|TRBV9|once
CASRWGYLENTEAFF
TGTGCCAGCAGGTGGGGTTACCTAGAGAACACTGAAGCTTTCTTT
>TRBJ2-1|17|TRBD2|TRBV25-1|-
CASSVASGRGSYNEQFF
TGTGCCAGCAGTGTGGCTAGCGGGAGAGGATCCTACAATGAGCAGTTCTTC
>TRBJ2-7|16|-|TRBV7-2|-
CASSLGGLGSSYEQYF
TGTGCCAGCAGCTTAGGAGGGCTGGGGAGCTCCTACGAGCAGTACTTC
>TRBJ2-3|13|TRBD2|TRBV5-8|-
CASSVGGGDTQYF
TGTGCCAGCAGCGTTGGGGGGGGAGATACGCAGTATTTT
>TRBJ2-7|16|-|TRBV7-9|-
CASSYHQGWGQGEQYF
TGTGCCAGCAGCTATCATCAGGGTTGGGGCCAAGGGGAGCAGTACTTC
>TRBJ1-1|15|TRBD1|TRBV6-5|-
CASIGEQGADTEAFF
TGTGCCAGCATCGGAGAACAGGGGGCGGACACTGAAGCTTTCTTT
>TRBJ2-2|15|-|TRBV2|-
CASSDPISNTGELFF
TGTGCCAGCAGTGACCCCATTTCGAACACCGGGGAGCTGTTTTTT
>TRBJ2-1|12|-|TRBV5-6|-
CASSFLGDEQFF
TGTGCCAGCAGCTTTTTGGGGGATGAGCAGTTCTTC
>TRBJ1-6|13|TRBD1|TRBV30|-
CAWAGTGNSPLHF
TGTGCCTGGGCCGGGACAGGGAATTCACCCCTCCACTTT
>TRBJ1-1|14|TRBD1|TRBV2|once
CASSLGGANTEAFF
TGTGCCAGCAGTCTAGGGGGCGCGAACACTGAAGCTTTCTTT
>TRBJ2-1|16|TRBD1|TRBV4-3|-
CASSQDDRGLDNEQFF
TGCGCCAGCAGCCAAGACGACAGGGGGCTGGACAATGAGCAGTTCTTC
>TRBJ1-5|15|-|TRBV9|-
CASSVEGELNQPQHF
TGTGCCAGCAGCGTAGAGGGGGAGCTCAATCAGCCCCAGCATTTT